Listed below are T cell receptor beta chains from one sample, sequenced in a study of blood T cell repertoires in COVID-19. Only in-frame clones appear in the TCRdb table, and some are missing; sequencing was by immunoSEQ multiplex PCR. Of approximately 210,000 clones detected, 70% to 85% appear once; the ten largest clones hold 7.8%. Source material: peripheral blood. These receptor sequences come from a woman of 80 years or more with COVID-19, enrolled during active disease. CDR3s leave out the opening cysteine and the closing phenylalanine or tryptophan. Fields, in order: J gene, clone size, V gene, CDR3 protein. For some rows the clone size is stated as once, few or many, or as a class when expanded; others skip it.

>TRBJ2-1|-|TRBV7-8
ASSSDSYNEQF
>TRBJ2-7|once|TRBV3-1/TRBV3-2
ASYSSGETYEQY
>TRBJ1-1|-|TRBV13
ACGRVNTEAF
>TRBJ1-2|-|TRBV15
ATSSLFYGYT
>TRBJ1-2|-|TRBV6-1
ASSESKGLSGYT
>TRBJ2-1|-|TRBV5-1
ASRPTTSGGPRDEQF
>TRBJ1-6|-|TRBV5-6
ASSWEGFNSPLH
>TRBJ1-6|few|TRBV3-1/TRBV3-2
ASSQGPRQGSPSSYNSPLH
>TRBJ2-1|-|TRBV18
ASSPTSGAYNEQF
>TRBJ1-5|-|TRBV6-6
AISPVNQPQH
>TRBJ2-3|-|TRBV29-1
SVGTGTDTQY
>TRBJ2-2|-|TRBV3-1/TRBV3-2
ASSQGTGVSGELF
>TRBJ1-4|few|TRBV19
ASSSRDRGLEKLF
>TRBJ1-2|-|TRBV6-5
ASASGPQGDYGYT
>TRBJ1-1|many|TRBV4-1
ASSQENMRYRAF
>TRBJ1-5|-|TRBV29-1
SIGQGNQPQH
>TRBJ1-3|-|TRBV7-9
ASSNSHSGNTIY
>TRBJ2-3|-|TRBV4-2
ASSPDWGGVTDTQY
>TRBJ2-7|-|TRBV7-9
ASSRTGGYEQY
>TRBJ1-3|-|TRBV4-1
ASSQAQYSGNTIY
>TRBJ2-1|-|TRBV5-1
ATGQGVNEQF
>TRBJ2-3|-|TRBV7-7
ASSLSLVGSGITDTQY
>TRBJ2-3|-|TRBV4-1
ASSQKGGDSLNTDTQY
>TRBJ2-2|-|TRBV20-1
SASVRTSGSRIGGELF
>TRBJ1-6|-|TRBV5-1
ASSPDPQPESPLH
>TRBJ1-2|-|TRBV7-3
ASSSGGQSGGYT
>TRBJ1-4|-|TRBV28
ASSLGQVATNEKLF